The 23 T cell receptor beta chains presented below share a single source sample, sequenced in a study. TCRdb recomputed calls from the RT-PCR reads with MiXCR, one row per CDR3 protein. The sample comprises hundreds of thousands of distinct CDR3 sequences, more than 13% of which are singletons, and roughly 4% rests with the top ten. Sequencing was performed on memory CD4+ T cells from blood. The receptor set was obtained from a female donor in good health, serving as a healthy control.

A few counts support this clonotype. The gene calls are TRBV2 and TRBJ2-7, with no clear D. The CDR3 covers 14 residues. Trimming cost V 7 bases and J 4 bases, with 17 bases left between them. From germline, CDR1 is SNHLY and CDR2 FYNNEI. DNA for the CDR3: TGTGCCAGCAATGATTGGGTAACCCGTTACGAGCAGTACTTC. This codes for CASNDWVTRYEQYF.

The chain links TRBV27 to TRBJ1-1; D is undetermined. Trimming took off 4 bases at V and 5 bases at J, with 11 bases between the two ends. CDR3 length: 13 amino acids. In germline, CDR1 is MNHEY, CDR2 SMNVEV (reference sequence). The CDR3 nucleotides read TGTGCCAGCAGTTATGATTCGGAAACTGAAGCTTTCTTT. Protein product: CASSYDSETEAFF.

This clonotype was detected only a few times. This sequence joins TRBV5-1 and TRBJ2-1, with TRBD2 matching over 16 bases. Germline V gene lookup returns CDR1 SGHRS and CDR2 YFSETQ. This CDR3 has 17 amino acids. V lost 4 bases, J lost 9 bases, and 10 bases stayed unmatched. The CDR3 DNA reads TGCGCCAGCAGCGGGCGGGGACTAGCGGGAGGGCGGAGTGAGCAGTTCTTC. Encoded protein: CASSGRGLAGGRSEQFF.

This clonotype was seen ten or more times. The V call is TRBV7-9, the J call TRBJ2-7; 9 nucleotides line up with TRBD1. Trimming cost V 5 bases and J 0 bases; bases outside gene matches: 5. This CDR3 is 15 amino acids long. CDR1 is SEHNR and CDR2 is FQNEAQ in the germline V gene (reference sequence). CDR3 in amino acids: CASSGGQGSSYEQYF. The DNA of the CDR3 is TGTGCCAGCAGCGGAGGACAGGGGTCCTCCTACGAGCAGTACTTC.

Ten or more counts support this clonotype. Relative to the germline gene, one junction end is altered; a read error may explain this. This sequence joins TRBV11-2 and TRBJ2-4; 14 bases map to TRBD2. The CDR3 covers 11 residues. Germline CDR1 is SGHAT and CDR2 is FQNNGV. The CDR3: CASSSGTSGSF. The CDR3 coding sequence is TGTGCCAGCAGCTCTGGGACTAGCGGGAGCTTC.

This clonotype was seen a few times. The V gene is TRBV7-9, the J gene TRBJ2-7; TRBD2 agrees at 8 bases. The ends lost 6 bases at V and 5 bases at J; junction bases unmatched: 9. The germline V gene has CDR1 SEHNR and CDR2 FQNEAQ (reference sequence). CDR3 length equals 14 residues. This CDR3 is CASSQSGRIDEQYF. The CDR3 nucleotides read TGTGCCAGCAGTCAAAGCGGGAGAATCGACGAGCAGTACTTC.

V and J are TRBV19 and TRBJ2-1; unclear D gene. The CDR3 length is 15 residues. Germline lookup yields CDR1 LNHDA and CDR2 SQIVND (reference sequence). V gave up 4 bases and J gave up 1 base, with 11 bases separating them. Here the CDR3 reads CASSTPGGSYNEQFF. DNA for the CDR3: TGTGCCAGTAGTACACCGGGCGGATCCTACAATGAGCAGTTCTTC.

This clonotype showed up just a few times. V usage is TRBV11-2 and J usage is TRBJ1-1; D is uncertain. This CDR3 is built from 15 residues. Germline-derived CDR1 and CDR2 are SGHAT and FQNNGV. The ends were cut back, 4 bases at V and 1 base at J, with 13 bases in the middle. In nucleotides, the CDR3 is TGTGCCAGCAGCTGGGGAGGGATGAAGAACACTGAAGCTTTCTTT. Translation gives CASSWGGMKNTEAFF.

This clonotype was detected ten times or more. The chain couples TRBV15 to TRBJ2-2, with TRBD2 matching over 9 bases. V trimming: 0 bases; J trimming: 7 bases; junction bases outside the gene matches: 9. Germline lookup yields CDR1 LNHNV and CDR2 YYDKDF (reference sequence). This CDR3 has 17 residues. As DNA, the CDR3 is TGTGCCACCAGCAGAGATCGCGGGAGGGCCCGGAACGGGGAGCTGTTTTTT. Residues: CATSRDRGRARNGELFF. Full variable domain (outside the CDR3, taken from reference TRBV15 and TRBJ2-2): DAMVIQNPRYQVTQFGKPVTLSCSQTLNHNVMYWYQQKSSQAPKLLFHYYDKDFNNEADTPDNFQSRRPNTSFCFLDIRSPGLGDTAMYLCATSRDRGRARNGELFFGEGSRLTVL.

V is TRBV6-5 and J is TRBJ2-7; a weak D match, TRBD2 (6 bases). The CDR3 has 15 amino acids. The V end lost 4 bases, the J end lost 3 bases, and 16 bases lay between the germline ends. CDR1 and CDR2 (germline): MNHEY, SVGAGI. The DNA of the CDR3 is TGTGCCAGCAGTTGGTCTGAGGAGGGAATCTACGAGCAGTACTTC. Translated, it gives CASSWSEEGIYEQYF.

The chain employs TRBV12-3 or TRBV12-4 and TRBJ2-7; maybe TRBD2 (6 bases). V was trimmed by 7 bases and J by 7 bases, leaving 20 bases between them. The CDR3 has 14 amino acids. CDR3 sequence: CASTPGTAWREQYF. DNA of the CDR3: TGTGCCAGCACCCCGGGGACTGCCTGGAGGGAGCAGTACTTC.

CDR3 amino acids: CSALIGTGGGGYTF. The CDR3 bases are TGCAGTGCCCTCATCGGGACAGGGGGCGGAGGCTACACCTTC. This chain links TRBV20-1 with TRBJ1-2; 12 bases align to TRBD1. Germline V CDR1 and CDR2: DFQATT, SNEGSKA (reference sequence). There are 14 residues in the CDR3. J lost 8 bases, V lost 6 bases, and 10 bases had no gene match.

In its sample, this clonotype was seen once. This chain links TRBV10-1 with TRBJ2-7, with TRBD1 matching 7 bases. The V gene end was trimmed by 2 bases and the J gene end by 6 bases; junction bases not matched to a gene: 4. There are 13 residues in the CDR3. CDR1 is WNHNN and CDR2 is SYGVQD in the germline V gene (reference sequence). This CDR3 is CASSEEAGGEQYF. DNA of the CDR3: TGCGCCAGCAGTGAGGAGGCAGGGGGCGAGCAGTACTTC.

The chain joins TRBV5-5 to TRBJ1-4; weak D call: TRBD1 (6 bases). CDR1 is SGHKS and CDR2 is YYEKEE in the germline V gene (reference sequence). Trimming shortened V by 5 bases and J by 4 bases, and 15 bases separated the two germline ends. This CDR3 region has 15 residues. CDR3 sequence: CASSSTGPINEKLFF. CDR3 nucleotides: TGTGCCAGCAGTTCGACAGGACCGATTAATGAAAAACTGTTTTTT.

This clonotype was observed a few times. This chain uses TRBV28 with TRBJ1-2; no clear D. Germline V gives CDR1 MDHEN, CDR2 SYDVKM. CDR3 length: 12 residues. The CDR3 region has the DNA TGTGCGGCAGGCAGCTCCAACTATGGCTACACCTTC. Its protein is CAAGSSNYGYTF.

In its sample, this clonotype was seen many times. The V gene is TRBV11-2, the J gene TRBJ2-3; D ambiguous. CDR1 is SGHAT, CDR2 FQNNGV, per germline. The V and J ends lost 0 bases and 2 bases respectively, with 6 bases between them. This CDR3 has 14 residues. The CDR3 sequence is CASSLDRITDTQYF. The CDR3 nucleotides read TGTGCCAGCAGCTTAGACAGAATCACAGATACGCAGTATTTT.

This clonotype was seen repeatedly, ten times or more. The chain has TRBV29-1 and TRBJ2-3; 8 bases are shared with TRBD2. Germline V lookup: CDR1 SQVTM, CDR2 ANQGSEA. This CDR3 is built from 15 residues. The CDR3, as DNA: TGCACCACGACCCTCGAGCGGGGGCCCACAGATACGCAGTATTTT. This sequence encodes CTTTLERGPTDTQYF.

This chain uses TRBV28 with TRBJ1-2; D is ambiguous. V was trimmed by 7 bases and J by 2 bases, leaving 14 bases between them. The CDR3 has 14 residues. The germline gives CDR1 MDHEN, CDR2 SYDVKM. CDR3 sequence (DNA): TGTGCCAGCACCCTCGAGGGTCAAAACTATGGCTACACCTTC. Its translation is CASTLEGQNYGYTF.

This clonotype was found a few times. The chain recombines TRBV7-3 with TRBJ2-1; 10 nucleotides align to TRBD2. Losses at the gene ends were 5 bases for V and 4 bases for J; bases not matched to a gene: 5. The germline CDR1 and CDR2 sequences are SGHTA and FQGTGA. The CDR3 runs 15 residues. In nucleotides, the CDR3 is TGTGCCAGCAGCCTGAGCGGGGGGGAGTACAATGAGCAGTTCTTC. It encodes CASSLSGGEYNEQFF.

This clonotype was counted ten times or more. V is TRBV20-1 and J is TRBJ2-7, with 10 nucleotides matching TRBD2. The ends lost 5 bases at V and 6 bases at J; junction bases unmatched: 10. The CDR3 loop spans 14 amino acids. Per the germline V gene, CDR1 is DFQATT and CDR2 is SNEGSKA (reference sequence). This chain's CDR3 is CSAESGTSDGEQYF. DNA of the CDR3: TGCAGTGCTGAGTCCGGGACTAGCGACGGCGAGCAGTACTTC.

This CDR3 is CASLKDRGYQPQHF. CDR3 nucleotide sequence: TGTGCCAGCCTGAAGGACAGGGGGTATCAGCCCCAGCATTTT. The rearrangement links TRBV7-8 to TRBJ1-5; 10 bases fit TRBD1. There are 14 residues in the CDR3. With V trimmed by 8 bases and J by 5 bases, 6 bases remained unmatched. Per germline, CDR1 SGHVS and CDR2 FQNEAQ. The full variable domain, its missing parts supplied by reference TRBV7-8 and TRBJ1-5, is GAGVSQSPRYKVAKRGQDVALRCDPISGHVSLFWYQQALGQGPEFLTYFQNEAQLDKSGLPSDRFFAERPEGSVSTLKIQRTQQEDSAVYLCASLKDRGYQPQHFGDGTRLSIL.

This clonotype came up many times. The rearrangement links TRBV27 to TRBJ2-7, with 11 positions matching TRBD2. The germline gives CDR1 MNHEY, CDR2 SMNVEV (reference sequence). J lost 3 bases, V lost 0 bases, and 7 bases had no gene match. This CDR3 comprises 17 residues. The CDR3 sequence: CASSLSSGRELIYEQYF. The CDR3 DNA is TGTGCCAGCAGTTTATCTAGCGGGAGGGAACTCATCTACGAGCAGTACTTC.

V usage is TRBV20-1 and J usage is TRBJ2-7, with TRBD1 identical over 9 bases. Looked up from germline, CDR1 is DFQATT and CDR2 is SNEGSKA (reference sequence). CDR3 length: 14 amino acids. V was clipped by 3 bases and J by 2 bases; unmatched bases: 5. This CDR3 reads CSASRTGEPYEQYF. The CDR3 DNA reads as TGCAGTGCTAGTAGGACAGGGGAACCCTACGAGCAGTACTTC.